These T cell receptor beta chains were read from a single sample in a study of T-cell memory formation after mild COVID-19. TCRdb independently ran MiXCR on the 5' RACE reads; one entry per CDR3 protein. The profile shows 380,000 or so distinct CDR3 sequences, roughly 15% of them singletons. The sequencing sample was made of PBMCs or a T cell subset sorted from them (not recorded which). The receptors derive from a man aged 18 to 35 who had mild COVID-19 (a few samples of this study predate the infection). Cell type and time point are not known. CDR3s include the opening cysteine and the closing phenylalanine or tryptophan. Fields, in order: V gene, J gene, D gene, clone size, CDR3 DNA, CDR3 protein. The D gene is left open where the match is weak. A clone size is listed for some rows: how often the clone was seen (once, few, many), or a class if it is expanded.

v_call: TRBV5-1
j_call: TRBJ2-1
d_call: TRBD1
clone_size: .
cdr3_nt: TGCGCCAGCAGCAAGACAGGGTATGGGTCCTACAATGAGCAGTTCTTC
cdr3_aa: CASSKTGYGSYNEQFF

v_call: TRBV4-1
j_call: TRBJ1-6
d_call: TRBD1
clone_size: few
cdr3_nt: TGCGCCAGCCTGCCCCAGACAGGGTTTTACTCACCCCTCCACTTT
cdr3_aa: CASLPQTGFYSPLHF

v_call: TRBV12-3/TRBV12-4
j_call: TRBJ2-3
d_call: .
clone_size: few
cdr3_nt: TGTGCCAGCACCATCAGGAGTGGCACAGATACGCAGTATTTT
cdr3_aa: CASTIRSGTDTQYF

v_call: TRBV7-9
j_call: TRBJ1-2
d_call: TRBD1
clone_size: .
cdr3_nt: TGTGCCAGCAGCTTAGTGGACAGGAGCTACACCTTC
cdr3_aa: CASSLVDRSYTF

v_call: TRBV4-3
j_call: TRBJ2-5
d_call: .
clone_size: many
cdr3_nt: TGCGCCAGCAGCCAAGAGGCATTAGGGACCCAGTACTTC
cdr3_aa: CASSQEALGTQYF

v_call: TRBV11-2
j_call: TRBJ2-5
d_call: .
clone_size: .
cdr3_nt: TGTGCCAGCAGCTTAGGGCCCGTAGCGGAGACCCAGTACTTC
cdr3_aa: CASSLGPVAETQYF

v_call: TRBV30
j_call: TRBJ2-5
d_call: TRBD1
clone_size: .
cdr3_nt: TGTGCCTGGAGTGTATTTGCACAGGGGACCGAGGCCCAGTACTTC
cdr3_aa: CAWSVFAQGTEAQYF

v_call: TRBV6-6
j_call: TRBJ2-6
d_call: .
clone_size: many
cdr3_nt: TGTGCCAGCAGTTACCATAGGGGCTACGGGGCCAACGTCCTGACTTTC
cdr3_aa: CASSYHRGYGANVLTF

v_call: TRBV7-2
j_call: TRBJ2-1
d_call: TRBD2
clone_size: few
cdr3_nt: TGTGCCAGCGGAGCGGGGGTTAACTACAATGAGCAGTTCTTC
cdr3_aa: CASGAGVNYNEQFF

v_call: TRBV7-9
j_call: TRBJ2-1
d_call: TRBD2
clone_size: .
cdr3_nt: TGTGCCAGCAGCGACCGGGACTACAACAATGAGCAGTTCTTC
cdr3_aa: CASSDRDYNNEQFF

v_call: TRBV14
j_call: TRBJ2-7
d_call: .
clone_size: .
cdr3_nt: TGTGCCAGCAGCCAAGACCAGATCGAGCAGTACTTC
cdr3_aa: CASSQDQIEQYF

v_call: TRBV10-3
j_call: TRBJ2-7
d_call: .
clone_size: few
cdr3_nt: TGTGCCATCAGTGGGGGGTTAGTCTACGAGCAGTACTTC
cdr3_aa: CAISGGLVYEQYF

v_call: TRBV18
j_call: TRBJ2-3
d_call: TRBD1
clone_size: .
cdr3_nt: TGTGCCAGCTCATCCCGGACAGGGGCGAGCACAGATACGCAGTATTTT
cdr3_aa: CASSSRTGASTDTQYF

v_call: TRBV6-2/TRBV6-3
j_call: TRBJ1-4
d_call: .
clone_size: few
cdr3_nt: TGTGCCAGCAAAGCGGGCGCCCGTGGACGGGAAAAACTGTTTTTT
cdr3_aa: CASKAGARGREKLFF

v_call: TRBV4-3
j_call: TRBJ2-7
d_call: .
clone_size: few
cdr3_nt: TGCGCCAGCAGCCAAGATCGGGCCAGGACGGGCGAGCAGTACTTC
cdr3_aa: CASSQDRARTGEQYF

v_call: TRBV7-2
j_call: TRBJ2-5
d_call: .
clone_size: few
cdr3_nt: TGTGCCAGCAGCTTAGTTAGGCTACAAGAGACCCAGTACTTC
cdr3_aa: CASSLVRLQETQYF

v_call: TRBV7-8
j_call: TRBJ1-2
d_call: .
clone_size: .
cdr3_nt: TGTGCCAGCAGTGGCAGAACTAACTATGGCTACACCTTC
cdr3_aa: CASSGRTNYGYTF

v_call: TRBV6-2/TRBV6-3
j_call: TRBJ2-5
d_call: .
clone_size: few
cdr3_nt: TGTGCCATTTCTTCGGCGGGGGCAGATGAGACCCAGTACTTC
cdr3_aa: CAISSAGADETQYF

v_call: TRBV27
j_call: TRBJ2-2
d_call: TRBD1
clone_size: .
cdr3_nt: TGTGCCAGCAGTCGAACAGGGGATGGGAGCGGGGAGCTGTTTTTT
cdr3_aa: CASSRTGDGSGELFF

v_call: TRBV25-1
j_call: TRBJ2-1
d_call: .
clone_size: many
cdr3_nt: TGTGCCAGCAGTAGGGCGAATGAGCAGTTCTTC
cdr3_aa: CASSRANEQFF

v_call: TRBV5-1
j_call: TRBJ2-5
d_call: TRBD1
clone_size: many
cdr3_nt: TGCGCCAGCAGCGAGACAGGGGAAGAGACCCAGTACTTC
cdr3_aa: CASSETGEETQYF

v_call: TRBV7-9
j_call: TRBJ1-3
d_call: TRBD1
clone_size: few
cdr3_nt: TGTGCCAGCAGCTCCAGCACAGGGGAAGGCTTTGGAAACACCATATATTTT
cdr3_aa: CASSSSTGEGFGNTIYF

v_call: TRBV28
j_call: TRBJ2-4
d_call: TRBD1
clone_size: .
cdr3_nt: TGTGCCAGCAGGCCGGGACAGGGAAAAAACATTCAGTACTTC
cdr3_aa: CASRPGQGKNIQYF

v_call: TRBV7-2
j_call: TRBJ2-3
d_call: .
clone_size: few
cdr3_nt: TGTGCCAGCAGCTTAGGGGTGCATACGCAGTATTTT
cdr3_aa: CASSLGVHTQYF

v_call: TRBV29-1
j_call: TRBJ1-2
d_call: .
clone_size: many
cdr3_nt: TGCAGCGTTGTTTATCCAGGCCTCTATGGCTACACCTTC
cdr3_aa: CSVVYPGLYGYTF

v_call: TRBV27
j_call: TRBJ2-1
d_call: TRBD2
clone_size: .
cdr3_nt: TGTGCCAGCAGGCTACCGGGGGGGACGTACAATGAGCAGTTCTTC
cdr3_aa: CASRLPGGTYNEQFF

v_call: TRBV7-2
j_call: TRBJ2-5
d_call: TRBD2
clone_size: .
cdr3_nt: TGTGCCAGCAGCTCGGGAGCGGGGGAAGCGTTGACCCAGTACTTC
cdr3_aa: CASSSGAGEALTQYF

v_call: TRBV6-5
j_call: TRBJ1-2
d_call: .
clone_size: .
cdr3_nt: TGTGCCAGCACCTTTACCGCCACGGCGTGGGCGGGGTATGGCTACACCTTC
cdr3_aa: CASTFTATAWAGYGYTF

v_call: TRBV5-4
j_call: TRBJ1-3
d_call: .
clone_size: few
cdr3_nt: TGTGCCAGCAGCACCGACTCTGGAAACACCATATATTTT
cdr3_aa: CASSTDSGNTIYF

v_call: TRBV7-2
j_call: TRBJ1-4
d_call: .
clone_size: few
cdr3_nt: TGTGCCAGCAGCCTAGACAGCGCCAATGAAAAACTGTTTTTT
cdr3_aa: CASSLDSANEKLFF

v_call: TRBV10-3
j_call: TRBJ2-5
d_call: .
clone_size: few
cdr3_nt: TGTGCCACCCAGAAAGGCGGAGAGACCCAGTACTTC
cdr3_aa: CATQKGGETQYF

v_call: TRBV6-5
j_call: TRBJ2-5
d_call: TRBD2
clone_size: .
cdr3_nt: TGTGCCAGCAGAGAGCGGGGGGGAGTGGGAGAGACCCAGTACTTC
cdr3_aa: CASRERGGVGETQYF

v_call: TRBV5-1
j_call: TRBJ2-3
d_call: TRBD1
clone_size: many
cdr3_nt: TGCGCCAGCAGCGGGGACAGGGTTAGAACAGATACGCAGTATTTT
cdr3_aa: CASSGDRVRTDTQYF

v_call: TRBV7-2
j_call: TRBJ2-7
d_call: .
clone_size: few
cdr3_nt: TGTGCCAGCAGCTTCGCCGGGGCCCCGGGGCAGTACTTC
cdr3_aa: CASSFAGAPGQYF

v_call: TRBV9
j_call: TRBJ2-7
d_call: TRBD1
clone_size: few
cdr3_nt: TGTGCCAGCAGCTCTAGGACAGGGATATACGAGCAGTACTTC
cdr3_aa: CASSSRTGIYEQYF

v_call: TRBV12-3/TRBV12-4
j_call: TRBJ1-6
d_call: .
clone_size: .
cdr3_nt: TGTGCCAGCACCCCTGGTGTGAGATCTCTTAATTCACCCCTCCACTTT
cdr3_aa: CASTPGVRSLNSPLHF

v_call: TRBV5-1
j_call: TRBJ2-3
d_call: .
clone_size: few
cdr3_nt: TGCGCCAGCAGCCCGAGAGGGGGGGGGGATACGCAGTATTTT
cdr3_aa: CASSPRGGGDTQYF

v_call: TRBV6-5
j_call: TRBJ1-5
d_call: .
clone_size: .
cdr3_nt: TGTGCCAGCAGTTACCGGACGGACCAGCCCCAGCATTTT
cdr3_aa: CASSYRTDQPQHF

v_call: TRBV18
j_call: TRBJ2-3
d_call: .
clone_size: many
cdr3_nt: TGTGCCAGCTCACCACGGAAAGGGGGTAACACAGATACGCAGTATTTT
cdr3_aa: CASSPRKGGNTDTQYF

v_call: TRBV11-2
j_call: TRBJ2-1
d_call: TRBD1
clone_size: many
cdr3_nt: TGTGCGAGGGGGGACAGGGTTTACAATGAGCAGTTCTTC
cdr3_aa: CARGDRVYNEQFF

v_call: TRBV6-2/TRBV6-3
j_call: TRBJ2-2
d_call: .
clone_size: .
cdr3_nt: TGTGCCAGCAGTTATAGTACAGCGCGAGGGAGCACCGGGGAGCTGTTTTTT
cdr3_aa: CASSYSTARGSTGELFF

v_call: TRBV6-5
j_call: TRBJ1-2
d_call: TRBD1
clone_size: .
cdr3_nt: TGTGCCAGCAGCCAGGACAGGAGCTATGGCTACACCTTC
cdr3_aa: CASSQDRSYGYTF

v_call: TRBV5-1
j_call: TRBJ2-5
d_call: .
clone_size: .
cdr3_nt: TGCGCCAGCAGCCGGGGTAGTTCAGAGACCCAGTACTTC
cdr3_aa: CASSRGSSETQYF

v_call: TRBV11-2
j_call: TRBJ2-7
d_call: .
clone_size: .
cdr3_nt: TGTGCCAGCAGCTCCTTCGGACATCCCTACGAGCAGTACTTC
cdr3_aa: CASSSFGHPYEQYF

v_call: TRBV5-4
j_call: TRBJ1-1
d_call: TRBD1
clone_size: .
cdr3_nt: TGTGCCAGCAAAGACAGGGATATAACTTTCTTT
cdr3_aa: CASKDRDITFF